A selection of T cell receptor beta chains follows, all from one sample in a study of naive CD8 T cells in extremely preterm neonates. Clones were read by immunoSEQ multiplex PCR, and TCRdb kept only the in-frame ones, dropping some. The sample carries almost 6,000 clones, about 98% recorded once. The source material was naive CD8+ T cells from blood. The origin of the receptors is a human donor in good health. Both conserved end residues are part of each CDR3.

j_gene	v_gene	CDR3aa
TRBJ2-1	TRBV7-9	CASSLWTSGRNEQFF
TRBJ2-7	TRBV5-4	CASSFDSYEQYF
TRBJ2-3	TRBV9	CASSVGDSGTDTQYF
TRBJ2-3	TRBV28	CATQGGAVKITDTQYF
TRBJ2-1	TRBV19	CASSIQGNSYNEQFF
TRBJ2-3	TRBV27	CASMDGWAGSDTQYF
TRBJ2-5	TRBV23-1	CASSQPGTGAPRDQYF
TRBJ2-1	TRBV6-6	CASSSPNYSYNEQFF
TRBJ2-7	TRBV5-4	CASSWRTGALDEQYF
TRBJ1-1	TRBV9	CASSGRDTGNTEAFF
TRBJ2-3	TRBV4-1	CATGLAGLPPRGTQYF
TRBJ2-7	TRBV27	CASTRQVGVNEQYF
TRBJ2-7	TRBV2	CASRSRGMGDYEQYF
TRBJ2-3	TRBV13	CASSLGTGGDTQYF
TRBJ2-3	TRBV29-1	CSVEDPGPDTQYF
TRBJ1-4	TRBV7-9	CASSTRQGSVEKLFF
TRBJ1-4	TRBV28	CASSPTGEEKLFF
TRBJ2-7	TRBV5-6	CASSLRARPYEQYF
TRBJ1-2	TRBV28	CASGQAIKYGYTF
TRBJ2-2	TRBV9	CASSETTSGSDTGELFF
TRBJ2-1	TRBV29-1	CSVEHRSGRAFRNNEQFF
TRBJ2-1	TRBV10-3	CAISGIAGYNEQFF
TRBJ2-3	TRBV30	CAWSKGADSTDTQYF
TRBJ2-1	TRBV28	CASMTGDNEQFF
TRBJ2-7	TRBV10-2	CASRGKSGLPYEQYF
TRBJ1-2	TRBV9	CASSFRGGAGVNYGYTF
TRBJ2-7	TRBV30	CAGREGAYEQYF
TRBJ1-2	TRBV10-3	CAISVEGGSDSYGYTF
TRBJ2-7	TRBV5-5	CASSLETASYEQYF
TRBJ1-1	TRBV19	CASSLTGAPNTEAFF
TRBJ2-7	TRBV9	CASSGTGYEQYF
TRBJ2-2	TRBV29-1	CSVEPLAGGDTGELFF
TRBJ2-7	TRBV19	CASSATGTPYEQYF
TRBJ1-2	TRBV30	CAWSVTGYGYTF
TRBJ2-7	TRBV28	CASSRWDRPYEQYF
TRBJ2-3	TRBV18	CARDRGMGSTDTQYF
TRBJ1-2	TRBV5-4	CASVCNIPGKTYGYTF
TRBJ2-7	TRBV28	CASFSGTSGFYEQYF
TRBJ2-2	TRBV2	CASGSTGRGELFF
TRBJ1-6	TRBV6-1	CASSEPTGTMGNSPLHF
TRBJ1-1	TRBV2	CASRSGTGENTEAFF
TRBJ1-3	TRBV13	CASSSQGSGNTIYF